This T cell receptor beta chain was found in a study of T cell responses to AZD1222 COVID-19 vaccine. Study-wide points: Across spike, vaccine-associated CD4 TCRs were found, dominant at 160-218 and 743-854. Baseline antibody screening turned up just six seropositive AZD1222 recipients. Repertoires were sampled only after the peak T cell response.

The germline V and J ends were trimmed by 4 bases and 6 bases, with 13 bases remaining between them. The germline CDR1 and CDR2 sequences are SEHNR and FQNEAQ (reference sequence). This CDR3 is 15 amino acids long. On this clone itself: No antigen is known for it.

Profiled with immunoSEQ multiplex PCR; TCRdb holds only in-frame clones, not every one. In the table there are some 90,000 clones, roughly 87% of which are singletons. The chain employs TRBV7-9 and TRBJ1-6; TRBD1 might be the D (5 bases). This receptor was obtained from an adult in good health. The sample in question was peripheral blood, obtained on day 0 of AZD1222 vaccination. In nucleotides, the CDR3 is TGTGCCAGCAGCTGGGGCGGCAGCCCTAATTCACCCCTCCACTTT. Protein: CASSWGGSPNSPLHF.